The TCR beta chain under discussion was sequenced for a study of response to subunit inactivated influenza vaccine. Whole-study results and caveats: New T cells are recruited in small numbers by each seasonal influenza vaccination, according to the authors' suggestion.

The germline gives CDR1 DFQATT, CDR2 SNEGSKA (reference sequence). With 5 bases clipped from V and 0 bases from J, the junction kept 7 bases outside the gene matches. The CDR3 extends over 16 amino acids. TCRdb re-called the RT-PCR reads with MiXCR, one entry per CDR3 protein. The profile shows fewer than 350,000 distinct CDR3 sequences, around a fifth of them singletons. The table lists this clonotype with a few counts. What it recognizes is unknown. The material sequenced was PBMCs from blood, taken approximately 20 months after vaccination. This receptor was identified in a man between 50 and 75 years old who received an inactivated influenza vaccine. V is TRBV20-1 and J is TRBJ2-3; 11 nucleotides align to TRBD2. This CDR3 reads CSAQRLAGLSTDTQYF. The CDR3 coding sequence is TGCAGTGCTCAAAGACTAGCGGGGCTTAGCACAGATACGCAGTATTTT.